The present TCR beta chain was sequenced within a study of blood T cell repertoires in COVID-19. V shed 0 bases and J 2 bases; nucleotides not matched to a gene: 7. This CDR3 has 17 amino acids. CDR1 is SGHRS, CDR2 YFSETQ, per germline. Measured with immunoSEQ multiplex PCR; TCRdb has only the in-frame clones, and not every one. Among some 120,000 clones listed, around 86% were seen once. This clone was recorded a few times. The chain is built from TRBV5-1 and TRBJ2-3; 9 bases map to TRBD2. The source material was peripheral blood. The sequence was obtained from a woman aged 45-60 years who had recovered from COVID-19. The CDR3 protein is CASSLDYAGGSTDTQYF. The DNA for the CDR3 is TGCGCCAGCAGCTTGGATTACGCGGGGGGGTCCACAGATACGCAGTATTTT.